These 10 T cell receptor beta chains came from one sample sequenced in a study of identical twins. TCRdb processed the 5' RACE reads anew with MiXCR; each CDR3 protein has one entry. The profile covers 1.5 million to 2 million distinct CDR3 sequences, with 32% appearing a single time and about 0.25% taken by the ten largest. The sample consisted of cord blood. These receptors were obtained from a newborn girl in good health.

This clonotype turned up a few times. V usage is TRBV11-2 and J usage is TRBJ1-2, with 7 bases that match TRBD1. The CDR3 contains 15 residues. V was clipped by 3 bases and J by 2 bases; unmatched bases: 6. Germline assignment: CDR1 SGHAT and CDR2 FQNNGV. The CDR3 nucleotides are TGTGCCAGCAGCTTTATAGCAGGGGGAAACTATGGCTACACCTTC. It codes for CASSFIAGGNYGYTF.

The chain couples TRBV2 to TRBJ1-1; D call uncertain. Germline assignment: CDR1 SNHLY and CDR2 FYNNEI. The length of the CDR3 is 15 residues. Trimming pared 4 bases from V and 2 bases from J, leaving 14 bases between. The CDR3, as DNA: TGTGCCAGCAGTGTGGGCCCTAGGAGCAACACTGAAGCTTTCTTT. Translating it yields CASSVGPRSNTEAFF.

The CDR3 is CASSYTGSGGGTDTQYF. The CDR3 bases are TGCGCCAGCAGCTACACCGGTAGCGGGGGGGGCACAGATACGCAGTATTTT. The genes are TRBV4-1 and TRBJ2-3; 11 nucleotides align to TRBD2. Unmatched junction bases numbered 8, after V lost 5 bases and J lost 1 base. The CDR3 spans 17 residues. Per germline, CDR1 MGHRA and CDR2 YSYEKL.

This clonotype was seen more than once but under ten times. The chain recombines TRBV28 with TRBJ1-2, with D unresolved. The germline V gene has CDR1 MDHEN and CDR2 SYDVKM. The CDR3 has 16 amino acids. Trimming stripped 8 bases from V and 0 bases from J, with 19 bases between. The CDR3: CASGKARPRANYGYTF. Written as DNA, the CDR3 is TGTGCCAGCGGTAAGGCCAGGCCCAGAGCTAACTATGGCTACACCTTC.

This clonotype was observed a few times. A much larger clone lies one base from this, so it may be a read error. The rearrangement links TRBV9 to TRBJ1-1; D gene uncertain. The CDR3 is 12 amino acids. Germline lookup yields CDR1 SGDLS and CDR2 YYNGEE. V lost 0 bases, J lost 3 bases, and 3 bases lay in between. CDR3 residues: CASSVGHTEAFF. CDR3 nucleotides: TGTGCCAGCAGCGTAGGGCACACTGAAGCTTTCTTT. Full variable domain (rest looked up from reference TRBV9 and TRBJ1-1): DSGVTQTPKHLITATGQRVTLRCSPRSGDLSVYWYQQSLDQGLQFLIQYYNGEERAKGNILERFSAQQFPDLHSELNLSSLELGDSALYFCASSVGHTEAFFGQGTRLTVV.

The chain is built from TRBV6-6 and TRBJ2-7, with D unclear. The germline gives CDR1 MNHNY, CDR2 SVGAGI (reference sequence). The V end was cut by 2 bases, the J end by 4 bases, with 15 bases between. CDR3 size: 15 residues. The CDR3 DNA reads TGTGCCAGCAGTTACCGGCCGAATAGAGATTACGAGCAGTACTTC. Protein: CASSYRPNRDYEQYF.

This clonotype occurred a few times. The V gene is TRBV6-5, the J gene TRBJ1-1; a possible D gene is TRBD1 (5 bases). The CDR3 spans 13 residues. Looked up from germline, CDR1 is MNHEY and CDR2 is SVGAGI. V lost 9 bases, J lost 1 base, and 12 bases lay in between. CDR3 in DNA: TGTGCCAGTCAAGGGACGGCGAACACTGAAGCTTTCTTT. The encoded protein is CASQGTANTEAFF.

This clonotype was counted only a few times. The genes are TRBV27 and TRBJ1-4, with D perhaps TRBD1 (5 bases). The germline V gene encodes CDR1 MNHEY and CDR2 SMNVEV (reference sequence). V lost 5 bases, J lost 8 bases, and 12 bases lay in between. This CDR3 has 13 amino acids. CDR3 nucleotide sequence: TGTGCCAGCAGTCCGGGACTCCACGAAAAACTGTTTTTT. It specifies CASSPGLHEKLFF.

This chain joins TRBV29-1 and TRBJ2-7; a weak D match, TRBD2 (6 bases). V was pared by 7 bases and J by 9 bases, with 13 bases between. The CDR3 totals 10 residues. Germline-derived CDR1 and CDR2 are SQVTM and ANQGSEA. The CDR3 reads CSGWDFGQYF. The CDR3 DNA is TGCAGCGGCTGGGACTTCGGGCAGTACTTC.

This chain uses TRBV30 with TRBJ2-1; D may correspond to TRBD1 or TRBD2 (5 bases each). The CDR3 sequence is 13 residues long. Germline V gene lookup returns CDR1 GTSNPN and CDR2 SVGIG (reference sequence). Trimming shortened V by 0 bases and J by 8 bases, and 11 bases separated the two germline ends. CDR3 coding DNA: TGTGCCTGGAGTGTATCGGGGACGTATGAGCAGTTCTTC. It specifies CAWSVSGTYEQFF.